What follows are 30 T cell receptor beta chains derived from one specimen sequenced in a study of monozygotic twins with inflammatory bowel disease. TCRdb re-called the 5' RACE reads; one entry per CDR3 protein, DNA not given. Its table lists 310,000 or so distinct CDR3 sequences. The sequencing sample was made of blood. Receptors originate from a human donor with ulcerative colitis or Crohn's disease, or a healthy co-twin of an affected twin (not recorded which).

The CDR3 here is CASTKTGSVLEKLFF. This chain connects TRBV7-6 to TRBJ1-4; TCRdb gives TRBD1 as the D gene, but with no DNA this cannot be confirmed. CDR1 is SGHVS and CDR2 is FNYEAQ in the germline V gene. The CDR3 has 15 residues.

The chain is built from TRBV5-1 and TRBJ2-1. The CDR3 is 16 residues long. CDR1 and CDR2 from the germline V gene are SGHRS and YFSETQ. The CDR3 loop is CASSLSTDGSYNEQFF.

The chain uses TRBV12-3 or TRBV12-4 and TRBJ2-7. CDR3 length equals 13 residues. CDR3 region: CASSLFESYEQYF.

V gene TRBV6-5 combines with J gene TRBJ2-3. Per germline, CDR1 MNHEY and CDR2 SVGAGI. This CDR3 spans 15 amino acids. The CDR3 loop is CASSYSWRSTDTQYF.

This chain uses TRBV5-8 with TRBJ2-5; the TRBD1 assignment by TCRdb is unverifiable without DNA. This CDR3 is 12 amino acids long. CDR1 and CDR2 from the germline V gene are SGHTS and YDEGEE. The CDR3 loop reads CASRRGQGTQYF.

V is TRBV5-1 and J is TRBJ2-1. CDR1 SGHRS and CDR2 YFSETQ come from the germline V gene. The CDR3 is made up of 15 amino acids. This chain's CDR3 is CASSMDGPSYNEQFF.

The chain employs TRBV4-3 and TRBJ2-3. Germline lookup yields CDR1 LGHNA and CDR2 YSLEER. The CDR3 loop spans 15 amino acids. This chain's CDR3 is CASSQDMASTDTQYF.

This chain uses TRBV20-1 with TRBJ1-1. The germline CDR1 and CDR2 sequences are DFQATT and SNEGSKA (reference sequence). The CDR3 has 13 residues. CDR3 in amino acids: CSASYAEDTEAFF.

The CDR3 here is CASSESWTSGSFTDTQYF. The V call is TRBV10-1, the J call TRBJ2-3; checking the TCRdb D call of TRBD2 is not possible without DNA. The CDR3 spans 18 residues. Germline lookup yields CDR1 WNHNN and CDR2 SYGVQD (reference sequence).

The chain recombines TRBV27 with TRBJ1-5. Germline assignment: CDR1 MNHEY and CDR2 SMNVEV (reference sequence). The CDR3 has 16 amino acids. The CDR3 loop reads CASSLSWGWSNQPQHF.

The chain links TRBV12-3 or TRBV12-4 to TRBJ1-4; without DNA, the TCRdb call of TRBD1 cannot be checked. The CDR3 runs 15 residues. The CDR3 region is CASSLGTGVGEKLFF.

The rearrangement uses TRBV2 and TRBJ2-3. Germline V CDR1 and CDR2: SNHLY, FYNNEI. This CDR3 is 13 amino acids long. The CDR3 here is CASSAKSTDTQYF. Supplemented by reference TRBV2 and TRBJ2-3, the full variable domain reads EPEVTQTPSHQVTQMGQEVILRCVPISNHLYFYWYRQILGQKVEFLVSFYNNEISEKSEIFDDQFSVERPDGSNFTLKIRSTKLEDSAMYFCASSAKSTDTQYFGPGTRLTVL.

The rearrangement links TRBV14 to TRBJ2-4. Looked up from germline, CDR1 is SGHDN and CDR2 is FVKESK. The CDR3 consists of 15 residues. CDR3: CASSQQATAKNIQYF.

The chain combines TRBV20-1 with TRBJ1-1; the TCRdb call, TRBD1, lacks DNA for checking. The germline V gene encodes CDR1 DFQATT and CDR2 SNEGSKA (reference sequence). The CDR3 runs to 11 residues. The CDR3 sequence: CSARDRGEAFF.

V and J are TRBV27 and TRBJ2-7; TCRdb selects TRBD1, and the lack of DNA leaves this call unchecked. This CDR3 spans 14 amino acids. CDR1 MNHEY and CDR2 SMNVEV come from the germline V gene (reference sequence). The CDR3 reads CASSLRDRGYEQYF.

V and J are TRBV7-2 and TRBJ2-7; the D call from TCRdb, TRBD1, cannot be confirmed without DNA. The CDR3 runs to 14 residues. Germline V CDR1 and CDR2: SGHTA, FQGNSA. The CDR3 is CASSLVQGYYEQYF. Supplemented by reference TRBV7-2 and TRBJ2-7, the full variable domain reads GAGVSQSPSNKVTEKGKDVELRCDPISGHTALYWYRQSLGQGLEFLIYFQGNSAPDKSGLPSDRFSAERTGGSVSTLTIQRTQQEDSAVYLCASSLVQGYYEQYFGPGTRLTVT.

CDR3 sequence: CASSLKSNEKLFF. The chain has TRBV7-9 and TRBJ1-4. From germline, CDR1 is SEHNR and CDR2 FQNEAQ (reference sequence). The CDR3 extends over 13 amino acids. The full variable domain, completed using reference TRBV7-9 and TRBJ1-4, is DTGVSQNPRHKITKRGQNVTFRCDPISEHNRLYWYRQTLGQGPEFLTYFQNEAQLEKSRLLSDRFSAERPKGSFSTLEIQRTEQGDSAMYLCASSLKSNEKLFFGSGTQLSVL.

J is TRBJ2-5 and V is TRBV5-1; the TCRdb D gene call, TRBD2, has no DNA to confirm it. The CDR3 runs to 14 residues. Germline V CDR1 and CDR2: SGHRS, YFSETQ. The CDR3 reads CASKGLAGGETQYF.

The chain is built from TRBV7-2 and TRBJ2-3. This CDR3 is built from 14 residues. The germline gives CDR1 SGHTA, CDR2 FQGNSA. The CDR3: CASSLESRTDTQYF.

The chain links TRBV12-3 or TRBV12-4 to TRBJ2-5. CDR3 length: 14 residues. CDR3 sequence: CASSLSGLGETQYF.

The V and J genes are TRBV15 and TRBJ1-2; there is no DNA to check the TCRdb D call of TRBD1. This CDR3 has 12 residues. Germline V gene data show CDR1 as LNHNV and CDR2 as YYDKDF (reference sequence). This CDR3 reads CATSRTDYGYTF.

The V and J genes are TRBV5-1 and TRBJ2-7. Germline assignment: CDR1 SGHRS and CDR2 YFSETQ. This CDR3 comprises 13 residues. CDR3 residues: CASSPSEGYEQYF.

The V and J genes are TRBV21-1 and TRBJ1-6; TCRdb returns TRBD1, unconfirmable since there is no DNA. TRBV21-1 is noted as a pseudogene. This CDR3 is 16 amino acids long. The CDR3 is CASRGDSRISNSPLHF.

The chain recombines TRBV14 with TRBJ2-5; TCRdb lists TRBD1, though no DNA is available to test this call. The CDR3 has 17 residues. Germline V gene data show CDR1 as SGHDN and CDR2 as FVKESK. The CDR3 protein is CASSQDRGPHWGETQYF.

The V gene is TRBV6-5, the J gene TRBJ2-3. The CDR3 covers 13 residues. Looked up from germline, CDR1 is MNHEY and CDR2 is SVGAGI. CDR3 sequence: CASFGVSTDTQYF.

The chain links TRBV14 to TRBJ1-2. Looked up from germline, CDR1 is SGHDN and CDR2 is FVKESK. CDR3 length equals 14 residues. The chain's CDR3 is CASSPHETSYGYTF. Together with reference TRBV14 and TRBJ1-2, the CDR3 gives the full variable domain: EAGVTQFPSHSVIEKGQTVTLRCDPISGHDNLYWYRRVMGKEIKFLLHFVKESKQDESGMPNNRFLAERTGGTYSTLKVQPAELEDSGVYFCASSPHETSYGYTFGSGTRLTVV.

This chain connects TRBV5-1 to TRBJ2-3; the D call of TRBD1 rests on TCRdb alone, since no DNA is present to check it. Germline values: CDR1 SGHRS, CDR2 YFSETQ. This CDR3 region has 14 residues. The CDR3 reads CASRAGGYTDTQYF.

The chain joins TRBV5-5 to TRBJ2-5. Germline lookup yields CDR1 SGHKS and CDR2 YYEKEE (reference sequence). This CDR3 has 12 residues. The CDR3 here is CASSLPDETQYF.

J is TRBJ2-3 and V is TRBV28; the D call of TRBD1 rests on TCRdb alone, since no DNA is present to check it. The CDR3 extends over 16 amino acids. Per the germline V gene, CDR1 is MDHEN and CDR2 is SYDVKM. The CDR3 reads CASNMNLGQGPDTQYF.

The J gene is TRBJ2-6, the V gene TRBV20-1. Germline V gene sequence: CDR1 DFQATT, CDR2 SNEGSKA (reference sequence). This CDR3 has 15 residues. CDR3 loop: CSAPTPSSGANVLTF.